In this sample, the clone carrying this TCR beta chain turned up a few times. The antigen remains unidentified. The data are from a study of beta chain features in type 1 diabetes. As for the study in general: Taken together, all samples contributed approximately 110,000,000 examined sorted cells.

CDR3 length: 15 residues. Germline trimming cut 2 bases from V and 3 bases from J; bases unmatched to any gene: 8. Germline CDR1 and CDR2: SGHRS and YFSETQ. Study-level results: Researchers reported that naive, central memory and Treg TCRB repertoires appeared more similar in patients than in healthy donors. People with Type 1 diabetes carried modestly yet significantly shorter TCRB CDR3s in all four CD4+ subsets. A possible short-template PCR bias applies equally to patients and controls. Individuals with type 1 diabetes displayed fewer insertions and more deletions at VDJ junctions.

Reverse transcription of all isolated RNA meant that expressed TCRB transcripts were sequenced. The repertoire was sequenced with immunoSEQ multiplex PCR; TCRdb's copy has only in-frame clones and lacks some. The sample gives about 280,000 clones, about 15% of which show up once; roughly 0.015% is in the top ten. The sequenced sample consisted of naive CD4+ T cells from blood. This chain uses TRBV5-1 with TRBJ2-7; 7 nucleotides agree with TRBD2. This clonotype was sampled from a young man with type 1 diabetes. The CDR3 coding sequence is TGCGCCAGCAGCTTCGTGACGGGGGGTCTCTACGAGCAGTACTTC. It codes for CASSFVTGGLYEQYF.